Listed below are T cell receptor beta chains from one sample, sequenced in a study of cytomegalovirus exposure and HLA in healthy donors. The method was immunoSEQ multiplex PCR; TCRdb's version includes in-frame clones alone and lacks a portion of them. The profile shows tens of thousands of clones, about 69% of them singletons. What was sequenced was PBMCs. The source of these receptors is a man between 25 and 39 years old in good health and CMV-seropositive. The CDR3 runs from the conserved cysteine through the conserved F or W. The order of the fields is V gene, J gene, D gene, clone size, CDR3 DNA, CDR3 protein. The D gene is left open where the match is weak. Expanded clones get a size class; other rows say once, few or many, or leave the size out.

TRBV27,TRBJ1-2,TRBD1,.,TGTGCCAGCAGTCTGGACAGGGCGAACTATGGCTACACCTTC,CASSLDRANYGYTF
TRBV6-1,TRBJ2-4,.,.,TGTGCCAGCAGTGAAATGTGGGGGCGCGAAAACATTCAGTACTTC,CASSEMWGRENIQYF
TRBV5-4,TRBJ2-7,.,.,TGTGCCAGCAGCTTGGAGGGAACGGGGTTGCCCCGCGAGCAGTACTTC,CASSLEGTGLPREQYF
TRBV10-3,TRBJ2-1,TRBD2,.,TGTGCCCTGGGAGGGACTGCCTACAATGAGCAGTTCTTC,CALGGTAYNEQFF
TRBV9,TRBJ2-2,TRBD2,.,TGTGCCAGCAGCCGAGGCCGGGGGGGCGTTGGGACCGGGGAGCTGTTTTTT,CASSRGRGGVGTGELFF
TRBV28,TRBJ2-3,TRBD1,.,TGTGCCAGCAGTTGGACAGGACGCACAGATACGCAGTATTTT,CASSWTGRTDTQYF
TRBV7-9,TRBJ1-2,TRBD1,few,TGTGCCGGAGGCGGACAGGGGGAATTGGGGGGCTACACCTTC,CAGGGQGELGGYTF
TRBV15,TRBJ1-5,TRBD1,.,TGTGCCACGGGGGACAGACCGGCCCATCAGCCCCAGCATTTT,CATGDRPAHQPQHF
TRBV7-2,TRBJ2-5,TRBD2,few,TGTGCCAGCAGCTTGGACGGTAGCGGGGGGGTAGAGACCCAGTACTTC,CASSLDGSGGVETQYF
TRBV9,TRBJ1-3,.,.,TGTGCCAGCAGCGTAGTGTCGAGGGATCCTGGAAACACCATATATTTT,CASSVVSRDPGNTIYF
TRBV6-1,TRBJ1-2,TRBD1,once,TGTGCCAGCAGTCTGTCGACAGGGATCTATGGCTACACCTTC,CASSLSTGIYGYTF
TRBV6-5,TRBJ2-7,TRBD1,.,TGTGCCAGCAGTCTCACCGGGACAGGGCCAGACGAGCAGTACTTC,CASSLTGTGPDEQYF
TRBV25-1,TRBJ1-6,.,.,TGTGCCAGCAGTGAATCTATATCAAGCTCACCCCTCCACTTT,CASSESISSSPLHF
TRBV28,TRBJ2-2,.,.,TGTGCCAGCAGCCTACTCGGAGGGGCCGGGGAGCTGTTTTTT,CASSLLGGAGELFF
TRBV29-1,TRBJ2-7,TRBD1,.,TGCAGCGTTGAATTTGGGACAGGGGTAAAGTACTTC,CSVEFGTGVKYF
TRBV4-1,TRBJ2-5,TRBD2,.,TGCGCCAGCAGCCAAGATCCGTCCGGGGGAGGGACTGGCCTGGGGGCCCAGTACTTC,CASSQDPSGGGTGLGAQYF
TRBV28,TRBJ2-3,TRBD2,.,TGTGCCAGCAGTTTATCGCTATCACTAGCGGGGGGCGCTAGCACAGATACGCAGTATTTT,CASSLSLSLAGGASTDTQYF
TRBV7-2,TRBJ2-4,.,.,TGTGCCAGCAGCTTCGACAGTGGGAAAGCCAAAAACATTCAGTACTTC,CASSFDSGKAKNIQYF
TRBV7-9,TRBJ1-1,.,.,TGTGCCAGCAGTCAAAAAGTCTCTGGGGAGAGAGCTTTCTTT,CASSQKVSGERAFF
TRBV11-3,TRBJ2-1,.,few,TGTGCCAGCAGCTTCCGTGGCTCCTCCTACAATGAGCAGTTCTTC,CASSFRGSSYNEQFF
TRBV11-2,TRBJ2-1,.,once,TGTGCCAGCAGCACACCCCCCAGTGAGCAGTTCTTC,CASSTPPSEQFF
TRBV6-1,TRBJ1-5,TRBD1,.,TGTGCCAGCAGTGAAGCGACAGGGGTACAGCCCCAGCATTTT,CASSEATGVQPQHF
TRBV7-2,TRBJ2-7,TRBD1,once,TGTGCCAGCAGCCCCCTGGGCGGGACAGGGGTCTACGAGCAGTACTTC,CASSPLGGTGVYEQYF
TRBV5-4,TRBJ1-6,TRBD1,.,TGTGCCAGCAGGGGACAGGGGGCCCATTCACCCCTCCACTTT,CASRGQGAHSPLHF
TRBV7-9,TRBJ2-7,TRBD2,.,TGTGCCAGCAGCTCCGGGGGACTAGCGGGGGTGTACGAGCAGTACTTC,CASSSGGLAGVYEQYF
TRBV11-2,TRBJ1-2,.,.,TGTGCCAGCAGCCCAATTAGGGGCACCTTAGAGGATGGCTACACCTTC,CASSPIRGTLEDGYTF
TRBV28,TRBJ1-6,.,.,TGTGCCAGCACCTCGGCGGGAAAGGGTTCACCCCTCCACTTT,CASTSAGKGSPLHF
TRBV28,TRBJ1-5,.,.,TGTGCCAGCAGTTTACCAGGACAAGCCCAGCATTTT,CASSLPGQAQHF
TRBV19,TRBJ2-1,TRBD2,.,TGTGCCAGTAGTAGACTAGCGGGGGGGTACAATGAGCAGTTCTTC,CASSRLAGGYNEQFF